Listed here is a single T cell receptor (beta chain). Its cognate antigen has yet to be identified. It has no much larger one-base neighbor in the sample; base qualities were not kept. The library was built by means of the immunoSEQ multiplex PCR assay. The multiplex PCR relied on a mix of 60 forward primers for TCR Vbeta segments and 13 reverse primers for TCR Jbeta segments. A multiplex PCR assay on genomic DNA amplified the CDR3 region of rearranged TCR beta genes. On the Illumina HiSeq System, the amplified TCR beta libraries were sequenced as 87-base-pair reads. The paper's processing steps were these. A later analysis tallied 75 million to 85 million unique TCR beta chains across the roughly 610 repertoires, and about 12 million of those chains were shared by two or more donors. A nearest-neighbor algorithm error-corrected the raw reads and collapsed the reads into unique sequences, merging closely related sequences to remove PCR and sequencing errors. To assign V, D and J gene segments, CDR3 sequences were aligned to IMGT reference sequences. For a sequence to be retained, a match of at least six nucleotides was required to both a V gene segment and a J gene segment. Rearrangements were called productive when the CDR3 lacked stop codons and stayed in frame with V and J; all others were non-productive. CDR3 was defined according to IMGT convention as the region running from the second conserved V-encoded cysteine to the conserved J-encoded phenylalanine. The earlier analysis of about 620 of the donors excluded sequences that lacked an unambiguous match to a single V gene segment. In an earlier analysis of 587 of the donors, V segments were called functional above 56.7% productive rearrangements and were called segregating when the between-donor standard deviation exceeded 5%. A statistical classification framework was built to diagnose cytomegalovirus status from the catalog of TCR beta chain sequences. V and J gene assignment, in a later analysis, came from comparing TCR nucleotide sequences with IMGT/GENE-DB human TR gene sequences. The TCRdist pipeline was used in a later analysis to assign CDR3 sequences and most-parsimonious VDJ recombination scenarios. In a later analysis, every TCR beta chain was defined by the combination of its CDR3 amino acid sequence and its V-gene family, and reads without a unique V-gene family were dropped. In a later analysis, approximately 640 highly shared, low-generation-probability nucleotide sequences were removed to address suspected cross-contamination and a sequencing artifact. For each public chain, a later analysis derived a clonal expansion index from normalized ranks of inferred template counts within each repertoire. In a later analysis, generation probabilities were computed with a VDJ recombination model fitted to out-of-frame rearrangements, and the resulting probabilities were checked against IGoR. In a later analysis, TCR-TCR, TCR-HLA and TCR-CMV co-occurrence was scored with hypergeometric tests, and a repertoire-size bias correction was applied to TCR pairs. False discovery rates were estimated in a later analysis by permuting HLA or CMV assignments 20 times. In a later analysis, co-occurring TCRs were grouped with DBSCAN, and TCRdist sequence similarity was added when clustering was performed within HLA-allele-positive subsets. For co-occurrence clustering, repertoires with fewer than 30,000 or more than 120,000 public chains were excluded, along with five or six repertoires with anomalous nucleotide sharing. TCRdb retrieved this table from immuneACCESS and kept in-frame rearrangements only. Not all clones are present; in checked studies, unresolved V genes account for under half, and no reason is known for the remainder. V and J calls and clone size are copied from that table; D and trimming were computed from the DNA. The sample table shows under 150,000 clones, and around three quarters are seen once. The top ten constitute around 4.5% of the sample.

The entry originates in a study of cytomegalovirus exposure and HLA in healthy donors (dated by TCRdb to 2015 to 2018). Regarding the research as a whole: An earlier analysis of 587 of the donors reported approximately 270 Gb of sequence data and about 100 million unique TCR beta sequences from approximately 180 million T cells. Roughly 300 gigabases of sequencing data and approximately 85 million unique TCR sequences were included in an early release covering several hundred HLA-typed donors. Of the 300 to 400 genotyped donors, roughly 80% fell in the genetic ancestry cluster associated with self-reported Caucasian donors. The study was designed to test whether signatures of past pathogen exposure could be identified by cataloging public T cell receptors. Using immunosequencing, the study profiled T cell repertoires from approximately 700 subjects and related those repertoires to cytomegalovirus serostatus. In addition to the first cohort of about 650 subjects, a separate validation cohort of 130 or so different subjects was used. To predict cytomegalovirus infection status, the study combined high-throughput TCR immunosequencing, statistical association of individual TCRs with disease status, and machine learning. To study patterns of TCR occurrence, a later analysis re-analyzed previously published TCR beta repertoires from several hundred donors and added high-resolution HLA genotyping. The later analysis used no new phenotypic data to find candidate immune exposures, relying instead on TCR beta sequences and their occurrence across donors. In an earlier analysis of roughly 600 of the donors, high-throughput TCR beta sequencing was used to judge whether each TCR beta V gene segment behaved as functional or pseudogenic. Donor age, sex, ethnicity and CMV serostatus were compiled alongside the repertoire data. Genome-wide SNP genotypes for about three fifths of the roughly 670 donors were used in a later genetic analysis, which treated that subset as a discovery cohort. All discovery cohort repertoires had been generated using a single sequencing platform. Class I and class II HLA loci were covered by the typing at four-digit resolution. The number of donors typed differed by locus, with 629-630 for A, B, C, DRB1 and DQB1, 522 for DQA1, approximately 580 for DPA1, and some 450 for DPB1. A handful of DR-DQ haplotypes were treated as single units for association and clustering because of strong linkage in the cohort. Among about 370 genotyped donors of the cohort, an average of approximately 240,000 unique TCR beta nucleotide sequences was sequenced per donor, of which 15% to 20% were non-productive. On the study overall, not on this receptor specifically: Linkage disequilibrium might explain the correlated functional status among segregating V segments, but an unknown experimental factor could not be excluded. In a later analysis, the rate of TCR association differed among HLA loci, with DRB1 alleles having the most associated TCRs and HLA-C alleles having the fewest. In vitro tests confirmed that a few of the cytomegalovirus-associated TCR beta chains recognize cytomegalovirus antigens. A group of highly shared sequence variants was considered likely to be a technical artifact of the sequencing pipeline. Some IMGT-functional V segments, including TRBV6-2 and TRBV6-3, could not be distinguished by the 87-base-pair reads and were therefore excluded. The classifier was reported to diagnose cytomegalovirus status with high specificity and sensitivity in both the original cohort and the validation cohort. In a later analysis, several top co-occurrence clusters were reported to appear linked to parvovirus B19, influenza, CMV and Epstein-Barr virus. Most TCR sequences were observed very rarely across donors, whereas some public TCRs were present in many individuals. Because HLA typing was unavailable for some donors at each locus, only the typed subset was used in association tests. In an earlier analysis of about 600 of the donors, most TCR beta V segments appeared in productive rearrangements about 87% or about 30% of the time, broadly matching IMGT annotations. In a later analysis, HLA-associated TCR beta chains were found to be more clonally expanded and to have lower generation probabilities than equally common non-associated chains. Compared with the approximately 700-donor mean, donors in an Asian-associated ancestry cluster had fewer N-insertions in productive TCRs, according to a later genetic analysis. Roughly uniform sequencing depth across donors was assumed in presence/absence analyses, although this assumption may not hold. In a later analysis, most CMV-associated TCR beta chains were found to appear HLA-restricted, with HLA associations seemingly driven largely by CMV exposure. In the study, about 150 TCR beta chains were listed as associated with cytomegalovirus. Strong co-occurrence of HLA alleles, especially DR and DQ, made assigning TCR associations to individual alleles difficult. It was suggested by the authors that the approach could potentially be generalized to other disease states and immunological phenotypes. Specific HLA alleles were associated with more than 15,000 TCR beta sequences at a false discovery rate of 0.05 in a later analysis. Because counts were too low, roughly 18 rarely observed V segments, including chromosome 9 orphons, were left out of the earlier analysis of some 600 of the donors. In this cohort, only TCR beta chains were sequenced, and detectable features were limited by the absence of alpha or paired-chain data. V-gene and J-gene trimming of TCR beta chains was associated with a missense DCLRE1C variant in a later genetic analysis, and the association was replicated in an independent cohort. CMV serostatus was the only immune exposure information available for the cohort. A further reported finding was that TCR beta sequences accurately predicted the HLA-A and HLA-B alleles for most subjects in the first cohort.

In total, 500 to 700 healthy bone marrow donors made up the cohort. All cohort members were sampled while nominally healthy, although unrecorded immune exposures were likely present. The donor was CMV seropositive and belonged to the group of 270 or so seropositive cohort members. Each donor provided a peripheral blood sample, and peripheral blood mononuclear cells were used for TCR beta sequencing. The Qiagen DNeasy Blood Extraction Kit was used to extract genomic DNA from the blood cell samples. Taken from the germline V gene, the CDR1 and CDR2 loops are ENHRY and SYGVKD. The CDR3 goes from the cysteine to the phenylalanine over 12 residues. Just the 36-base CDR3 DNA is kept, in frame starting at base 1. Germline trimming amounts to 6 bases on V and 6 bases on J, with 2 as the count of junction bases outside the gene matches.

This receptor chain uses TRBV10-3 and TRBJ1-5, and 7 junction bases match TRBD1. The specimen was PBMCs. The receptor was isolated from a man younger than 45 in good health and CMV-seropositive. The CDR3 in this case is CAISPGGQPQHF. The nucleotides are TGTGCCATCAGCCCAGGGGGTCAGCCCCAGCATTTT.